This TCR beta chain was observed in a study of T cells in narcolepsy. The wider study: Patients with NT1 or NT2 and healthy control donors were enrolled.

Libraries were prepared by immunoSEQ multiplex PCR; TCRdb keeps only in-frame clonotypes and omits some of them. The sample yields approximately 31,000 clones, less than 85% seen once. As concerns this clone: The antigen is unknown.

This CDR3 is built from 12 residues. Study outcomes and limitations: Some memory CD4+ repertoires had no autoreactive clone sequences. Autoreactive clonotypes reportedly recurred in blood of same and different patients, not controls. Comparing one patient's CSF and blood CD4+ clonotypes highlighted HCRT- and TRIB2-specific autoreactive clonotypes.

This TCR was recovered from a human donor with narcolepsy. Sequenced input: CD45RA- memory CD4+ T cells from PBMCs. This rearrangement joins TRBV21-1 to TRBJ2-7. TRBV21-1 is listed as a pseudogene. CDR3 in DNA: TGTGCCAGCAGCTGTCCCTCCTACGAGCAGTACTTC. Amino acid sequence: CASSCPSYEQYF.